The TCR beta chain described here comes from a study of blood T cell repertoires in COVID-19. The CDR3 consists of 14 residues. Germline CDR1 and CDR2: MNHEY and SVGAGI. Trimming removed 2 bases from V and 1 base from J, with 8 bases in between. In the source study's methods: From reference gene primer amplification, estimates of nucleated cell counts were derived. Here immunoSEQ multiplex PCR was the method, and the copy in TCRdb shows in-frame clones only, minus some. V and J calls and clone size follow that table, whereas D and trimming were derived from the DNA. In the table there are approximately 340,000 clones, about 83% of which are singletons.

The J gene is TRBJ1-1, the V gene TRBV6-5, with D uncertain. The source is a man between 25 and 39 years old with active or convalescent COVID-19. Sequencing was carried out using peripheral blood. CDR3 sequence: CASSYTKPNTEAFF. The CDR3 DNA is TGTGCCAGCAGTTACACAAAACCGAACACTGAAGCTTTCTTT.